This T cell receptor (beta chain) stems from a study of response to subunit inactivated influenza vaccine. This clonotype was recorded many times. What it recognizes is unknown. A single record per CDR3 protein comes from TCRdb applying MiXCR to the RT-PCR reads. The data contain more than 450,000 distinct CDR3 sequences, about 10% of them singletons. Study-wide points: There was a suggestion from the authors that each seasonal influenza vaccination recruits few new T cells.

The sample in question was PBMCs from blood, obtained on the day of vaccination. The source of this sequence is a middle-aged man who received an inactivated influenza vaccine.

In nucleotides, the CDR3 is TGTGCCAGCAGTTCAGAGGGCAATCAGCCCCAGCATTTT. This translates into CASSSEGNQPQHF. The chain links TRBV2 to TRBJ1-5, with D unclear. The CDR3 is 13 amino acids. The V gene lost 5 bases and the J gene lost 2 bases, with 7 bases spanning the gap. CDR1 is SNHLY, CDR2 FYNNEI, per germline.